The 18 T cell receptor beta chains in this list originate from one sample, sequenced in a study of radiation and T cells in renal cell carcinoma. Some clones are missing from TCRdb's copy, which holds only in-frame ones; the method was immunoSEQ multiplex PCR. This repertoire shows around 170,000 clones, about nine tenths found once; its top ten account for around 11%. The time point was: blood 4 weeks post-SBRT, at nephrectomy. Treatment: 15 Gy SBRT to primary tumor, nephrectomy 4 weeks later. This specimen was blood, taken from a patient whose treatment included radiotherapy and nephrectomy. These receptors were collected from a woman aged 50 to 65 with renal cell carcinoma.

The chain recombines TRBV5-6 with TRBJ1-2, with a possible D match to TRBD1 (5 bases). The CDR3 extends over 13 amino acids. Germline loops: CDR1 SGHDT, CDR2 YYEEEE. Trimming removed 4 bases at V and 7 bases at J, with 14 bases between. As DNA, the CDR3 is TGTGCCAGCAGCCACGGCCCAGGGCCTGGCTACACCTTC. Amino acid sequence: CASSHGPGPGYTF.

This clone showed up just once. The chain recombines TRBV18 with TRBJ1-1; D call uncertain. V dropped 1 base and J dropped 3 bases, with 6 bases sitting between them. Germline loops: CDR1 KGHSH, CDR2 LQKENI. The CDR3 is 13 residues long. This chain's CDR3 is CASSPQRYTEAFF. In DNA form, the CDR3 reads TGTGCCAGCTCACCACAAAGGTACACTGAAGCTTTCTTT. Supplemented by reference TRBV18 and TRBJ1-1, the full variable domain reads NAGVMQNPRHLVRRRGQEARLRCSPMKGHSHVYWYRQLPEEGLKFMVYLQKENIIDESGMPKERFSAEFPKEGPSILRIQQVVRGDSAAYFCASSPQRYTEAFFGQGTRLTVV.

The V call is TRBV4-3, the J call TRBJ2-2, with 9 bases aligning to TRBD1. V lost 6 bases to trimming and J lost 6 bases; unmatched junction nucleotides: 8. CDR3 size: 15 residues. Germline CDR1 is LGHNA and CDR2 is YSLEER. CDR3 region: CASSPQGAGAGELFF. The CDR3 nucleotides are TGCGCCAGCAGTCCACAGGGGGCGGGCGCCGGGGAGCTGTTTTTT.

This clone was picked up many times. The chain carries TRBV5-4 and TRBJ2-2, with 7 bases aligning to TRBD1. Germline CDR1 and CDR2: SGHNT and YYREEE (reference sequence). The CDR3 extends over 14 amino acids. The trim removed 4 bases at V and 6 bases at J, leaving 6 bases unmatched. The CDR3 protein is CASSPGQRPGELFF. The CDR3 bases are TGTGCCAGCAGCCCGGGACAGCGCCCCGGGGAGCTGTTTTTT.

This clone was seen only a few times. The V call is TRBV11-3, the J call TRBJ1-1; no clear D. There are 12 residues in the CDR3. Trimming took off 4 bases at V and 7 bases at J, with 10 bases between the two ends. Germline V gene lookup returns CDR1 SGHNT and CDR2 YENEEA. CDR3 nucleotide sequence: TGTGCCAGCAGCTCTCGGAGTAATGAAGCTTTCTTT. Residues: CASSSRSNEAFF. Full variable domain (rest looked up from reference TRBV11-3 and TRBJ1-1): EAGVVQSPRYKIIEKKQPVAFWCNPISGHNTLYWYLQNLGQGPELLIRYENEEAVDDSQLPKDRFSAERLKGVDSTLKIQPAELGDSAVYLCASSSRSNEAFFGQGTRLTVV.

The genes are TRBV11-2 and TRBJ1-3, with 7 positions matching TRBD1. The germline gives CDR1 SGHAT, CDR2 FQNNGV. V shed 5 bases, J shed 8 bases, and the junction held 6 bases outside the gene matches. This CDR3 comprises 13 residues. As DNA, the CDR3 is TGTGCCAGCAGCACCGACAGGGTGGACACCATATATTTT. It specifies CASSTDRVDTIYF.

The table lists this clone with a few counts. One end of the junction does not line up with germline, which may come from a read error. This rearrangement joins TRBV4-2 to TRBJ2-7, with 8 bases lining up with TRBD1. Germline CDR1 LGHNA, CDR2 YNFKEQ. CDR3 length: 13 residues. The CDR3 here is CASSQPGQAHLGF. The CDR3 nucleotides are TGTGCCAGCAGCCAACCGGGACAGGCCCATTTGGGGTTC.

The J gene is TRBJ1-5, the V gene TRBV5-1; perhaps TRBD1 as D (6 bases). The CDR3 sequence is 14 residues long. V lost 4 bases and J lost 5, with 13 bases in between. Per the germline V gene, CDR1 is SGHRS and CDR2 is YFSETQ. The CDR3 bases are TGCGCCAGCAGCAGAGGGGGGCAAGATCAGCCCCAGCATTTT. Encoded protein: CASSRGGQDQPQHF.

The CDR3 loop is CASSSPLLSPYGYTF. Written as DNA, the CDR3 is TGTGCCAGCAGCTCCCCCTTGCTCTCCCCCTATGGCTACACCTTC. V usage is TRBV9 and J usage is TRBJ1-2, with D unclear. Trimming took 4 bases from V and 4 from J, leaving 17 bases between them. The germline V gene has CDR1 SGDLS and CDR2 YYNGEE. The CDR3 length is 15 residues.

This clone showed up just once. This chain connects TRBV9 to TRBJ2-3; 8 bases are a match to TRBD1. There are 16 residues in the CDR3. V lost 0 bases and J lost 2; bases outside the gene matches: 5. CDR1 and CDR2 from the germline V gene are SGDLS and YYNGEE. CDR3 DNA: TGTGCCAGCAGCGTAGGGTCAGGGGGCTACACAGATACGCAGTATTTT. Translating gives CASSVGSGGYTDTQYF. The variable domain in full, completed from reference TRBV9 and TRBJ2-3, reads DSGVTQTPKHLITATGQRVTLRCSPRSGDLSVYWYQQSLDQGLQFLIQYYNGEERAKGNILERFSAQQFPDLHSELNLSSLELGDSALYFCASSVGSGGYTDTQYFGPGTRLTVL.

The chain links TRBV7-2 to TRBJ2-7; tentative D call: TRBD2 (6 bases). Germline CDR1 and CDR2: SGHTA and FQGNSA. This CDR3 has 15 amino acids. Trimming left V 5 bases short and J 5 bases short, with 19 bases between. The CDR3 here is CASSLSGTEGHEQYF. The CDR3 DNA follows: TGTGCCAGCAGCCTCTCCGGGACGGAGGGCCACGAGCAGTACTTC.

In regard to this clone: Germline is not matched at one junction end, which may reflect a read error. This rearrangement joins TRBV7-7 to TRBJ2-7; 8 bases match TRBD2. This CDR3 spans 16 amino acids. The germline V gene has CDR1 SSHAT and CDR2 FNYEAQ (reference sequence). In nucleotides, the CDR3 is TGTGCTAGCAGCTTAGGACCCGGGAGGGGGTCCTACGAGCAGTACTTC. Translated: CASSLGPGRGSYEQYF.

The chain recombines TRBV15 with TRBJ2-3, with a weak D call TRBD2 (7 bases). V was shortened by 5 bases and J by 5 bases, with 20 bases between the two germline ends. The germline V gene encodes CDR1 LNHNV and CDR2 YYDKDF (reference sequence). CDR3 length equals 16 residues. Written as DNA, the CDR3 is TGTGCCACCAGCCGCGAACGAGGGGGAGGGTTAGATACGCAGTATTTT. Translating gives CATSRERGGGLDTQYF.

The rearrangement uses TRBV5-1 and TRBJ2-5; perhaps TRBD2 as D (6 bases). Germline lookup yields CDR1 SGHRS and CDR2 YFSETQ. The CDR3 loop spans 16 amino acids. Trimming removed 4 bases from V and 5 bases from J, with 21 bases in between. CDR3 region: CASSHPGTSRGETQYF. The CDR3 nucleotides read TGCGCCAGCAGCCACCCCGGGACTTCCCGCGGGGAGACCCAGTACTTC.

The genes are TRBV20-1 and TRBJ2-7, with D possibly being TRBD1 (6 bases). The CDR3 totals 11 residues. The V end was cut by 6 bases, the J end by 6 bases, with 12 bases between. CDR1 DFQATT and CDR2 SNEGSKA come from the germline V gene (reference sequence). CDR3 sequence (DNA): TGCAGTGCCAAGACAGGAATCGAGCAGTACTTC. This gives the protein CSAKTGIEQYF.

V gene TRBV27 combines with J gene TRBJ1-2, with a possible D match to TRBD1 (5 bases). Germline assignment: CDR1 MNHEY and CDR2 SMNVEV (reference sequence). The CDR3 loop spans 13 amino acids. With 6 bases removed from V and 4 bases from J, the gap between germline ends came to 12 bases. CDR3 DNA sequence: TGTGCCAGCAGACGGACACGGTTCTATGGCTACACCTTC. It specifies CASRRTRFYGYTF.

The V and J genes are TRBV7-2 and TRBJ1-1; D is perhaps TRBD1 (6 bases). The V end was cut by 1 base, the J end by 11 bases, with 14 bases between. The CDR3 has 13 residues. Germline V gene data show CDR1 as SGHTA and CDR2 as FQGNSA. The CDR3 region is CASSLVRGGTAFF. As DNA, the CDR3 is TGTGCCAGCAGCTTAGTTAGAGGGGGGACGGCTTTCTTT.

This clone was seen a single time. J is TRBJ2-3 and V is TRBV5-1, with 8 bases matching TRBD2. V lost 4 bases to trimming and J lost 0 bases; unmatched junction nucleotides: 7. Looked up from germline, CDR1 is SGHRS and CDR2 is YFSETQ. This CDR3 has 16 residues. CDR3 sequence: CASSTLAGRSTDTQYF. CDR3 sequence (DNA): TGCGCCAGCAGCACGTTAGCGGGGCGAAGCACAGATACGCAGTATTTT. Combining the CDR3 with reference TRBV5-1 and TRBJ2-3 gives the whole variable domain KAGVTQTPRYLIKTRGQQVTLSCSPISGHRSVSWYQQTPGQGLQFLFEYFSETQRNKGNFPGRFSGRQFSNSRSEMNVSTLELGDSALYLCASSTLAGRSTDTQYFGPGTRLTVL.